Listed here are 25 T cell receptor beta chains from one sample, sequenced in a study of T cell responses to AZD1222 COVID-19 vaccine. TCRdb keeps only in-frame clones here, not all; method: immunoSEQ multiplex PCR. The table shows 85,000 to 130,000 clones, with around 87% occurring only once. This specimen was peripheral blood, taken on day 0 of AZD1222 vaccination. These receptors were collected from an adult in good health.

The chain has TRBV7-8 and TRBJ2-2; D unresolved. CDR3 length equals 15 residues. Trimming took off 2 bases at V and 5 bases at J, with 12 bases between the two ends. Germline CDR1 and CDR2: SGHVS and FQNEAQ. The CDR3 reads CASSLNVGETGELFF. CDR3 in DNA: TGTGCCAGCAGCTTAAATGTCGGAGAGACCGGGGAGCTGTTTTTT.

V and J are TRBV7-2 and TRBJ2-2; 10 bases match TRBD1. V dropped 4 bases and J dropped 3; count of bases not matched to a gene: 2. Germline V gives CDR1 SGHTA, CDR2 FQGNSA. The CDR3 contains 15 residues. CDR3 coding DNA: TGTGCCAGCAGCTGGACAGGGGGAGACACCGGGGAGCTGTTTTTT. This sequence encodes CASSWTGGDTGELFF.

V is TRBV18 and J is TRBJ1-1; D not certain. Deletions cut 4 bases from V and 1 base from J, with 19 bases between. The CDR3 has 17 residues. The germline V gene encodes CDR1 KGHSH and CDR2 LQKENI. The CDR3: CASSLNIHHGTNTEAFF. The CDR3 coding sequence is TGTGCCAGCTCACTAAACATCCACCACGGCACGAACACTGAAGCTTTCTTT.

The V call is TRBV6-5, the J call TRBJ1-5, with D possibly matching TRBD1 (6 bases). Germline V gene data show CDR1 as MNHEY and CDR2 as SVGAGI. The CDR3 has 14 amino acids. V was pared by 10 bases and J by 0 bases, with 13 bases between. For the CDR3, the DNA is TGTGCCACCGCCAGGGGTTATAGCAATCAGCCCCAGCATTTT. It specifies CATARGYSNQPQHF.

The genes are TRBV11-2 and TRBJ2-7; D gene ambiguous. The CDR3 has 13 amino acids. V was pared by 1 base and J by 6 bases, with 10 bases between. Germline V gene data show CDR1 as SGHAT and CDR2 as FQNNGV. CDR3 sequence reads: CASSLGVPSEQYF. In DNA, the CDR3 is TGTGCCAGCAGCTTAGGGGTCCCATCCGAGCAGTACTTC.

DNA of the CDR3: TGTGCCAGCAGTTACTCCAAAAGTTTGCTTGCGTTTCAGTTCTTC. Residues: CASSYSKSLLAFQFF. The chain links TRBV6-2 or TRBV6-3 to TRBJ2-1; no clear D gene. The CDR3 is 15 residues long. V gave up 0 bases and J gave up 13 bases, with 19 bases separating them. Germline V lookup: CDR1 MNHEY, CDR2 SVGEGT.

This sequence joins TRBV28 and TRBJ1-5, with TRBD1 matching over 11 bases. This CDR3 is built from 16 residues. Looked up from germline, CDR1 is MDHEN and CDR2 is SYDVKM. Unmatched junction bases numbered 10, after V lost 6 bases and J lost 6 bases. DNA of the CDR3: TGTGCCAGCAGCCACTCCGGGACAGGGGGGAGTCAGCCCCAGCATTTT. Amino acid sequence: CASSHSGTGGSQPQHF. Complete variable domain (other parts from reference TRBV28 and TRBJ1-5): DVKVTQSSRYLVKRTGEKVFLECVQDMDHENMFWYRQDPGLGLRLIYFSYDVKMKEKGDIPEGYSVSREKKERFSLILESASTNQTSMYLCASSHSGTGGSQPQHFGDGTRLSIL.

This chain joins TRBV3-1 (or the pseudogene TRBV3-2) and TRBJ1-6; D uncertain. Germline CDR1 is LGHDT and CDR2 is YNNKEL (reference sequence). The CDR3 is made up of 17 amino acids. Trimming left V 0 bases short and J 1 base short, with 10 bases between. CDR3 DNA: TGTGCCAGCAGCCAAGATGGGGTTTATTCCTATAATTCACCCCTCCACTTT. It codes for CASSQDGVYSYNSPLHF.

The chain has TRBV27 and TRBJ1-5; 7 nucleotides agree with TRBD1. This CDR3 has 14 amino acids. Germline CDR1 and CDR2: MNHEY and SMNVEV (reference sequence). V shed 6 bases and J 4 bases; nucleotides not matched to a gene: 6. CDR3 nucleotides: TGTGCCAGCAGCCCACCAGGGGGGAATCAGCCCCAGCATTTT. This gives the protein CASSPPGGNQPQHF.

V usage is TRBV5-1 and J usage is TRBJ2-1; 8 nucleotides align to TRBD1. Germline V gives CDR1 SGHRS, CDR2 YFSETQ. Trimming cost V 5 bases and J 6 bases; bases outside gene matches: 7. The CDR3 contains 14 residues. The CDR3 loop reads CASSLGGQANEQFF. As DNA, the CDR3 is TGCGCCAGCAGTCTGGGGGGACAGGCCAATGAGCAGTTCTTC.

The chain uses TRBV19 and TRBJ1-5, with D possibly TRBD1 on 5 matching bases. This CDR3 is 14 amino acids long. CDR1 is LNHDA and CDR2 is SQIVND in the germline V gene (reference sequence). V lost 7 bases and J 4 bases, leaving 14 bases between the germline ends. CDR3 DNA: TGTGCCAGTATGCAGGGACTATGGAATCAGCCCCAGCATTTT. As protein: CASMQGLWNQPQHF. Together with reference TRBV19 and TRBJ1-5, the CDR3 gives the full variable domain: DGGITQSPKYLFRKEGQNVTLSCEQNLNHDAMYWYRQDPGQGLRLIYYSQIVNDFQKGDIAEGYSVSREKKESFPLTVTSAQKNPTAFYLCASMQGLWNQPQHFGDGTRLSIL.

The chain joins TRBV5-1 to TRBJ1-2; 9 nucleotides agree with TRBD1. This CDR3 is built from 13 residues. The V gene's germline CDR1 is SGHRS and CDR2 YFSETQ. After removal of 0 bases from V and 7 bases from J, the junction contained 1 base not matched to a gene. CDR3 nucleotides: TGCGCCAGCAGCTTGGGGACAGGGGTTGGCTACACCTTC. Its translation: CASSLGTGVGYTF.

The chain recombines TRBV7-9 with TRBJ1-1; 7 nucleotides line up with TRBD1. Germline V lookup: CDR1 SEHNR, CDR2 FQNEAQ (reference sequence). V lost 3 bases to trimming and J lost 5 bases; unmatched junction nucleotides: 6. This CDR3 has 14 amino acids. CDR3 amino acids: CASSLTGSRTEAFF. In nucleotides, the CDR3 is TGTGCCAGCAGCTTGACAGGGTCTAGGACTGAAGCTTTCTTT.

The chain links TRBV7-2 to TRBJ2-5; D may correspond to TRBD1 or TRBD2 (5 bases each). Germline CDR1 is SGHTA and CDR2 is FQGNSA. V lost 8 bases and J lost 3, with 13 bases in between. The CDR3 covers 13 residues. CDR3 nucleotides: TGTGCCAGCGGACTGGGGCGGGAAGAGACCCAGTACTTC. Translation gives CASGLGREETQYF.

V is TRBV7-2 and J is TRBJ1-2, with no clear D. The CDR3 covers 15 residues. The V and J ends lost 1 base and 1 base respectively, with 10 bases between them. Germline CDR1 is SGHTA and CDR2 is FQGNSA. The CDR3 region has the DNA TGTGCCAGCAGCTTAGGACCGCCCGGTAACTATGGCTACACCTTC. It encodes CASSLGPPGNYGYTF.

The chain couples TRBV28 to TRBJ1-4; a weak D match, TRBD1 (5 bases). Germline CDR1 is MDHEN and CDR2 is SYDVKM. CDR3 size: 14 residues. Trimming pared 10 bases from V and 0 bases from J, leaving 12 bases between. CDR3 in DNA: TGTGCCACCGTAGTAGGGGCAACTAATGAAAAACTGTTTTTT. It specifies CATVVGATNEKLFF.

The chain joins TRBV19 to TRBJ1-1; D unclear. There are 13 residues in the CDR3. Per germline, CDR1 LNHDA and CDR2 SQIVND (reference sequence). V gave up 2 bases and J gave up 4 bases, with 8 bases separating them. The CDR3 coding sequence is TGTGCCAGTAGTATAAACGGTCGCACTGAAGCTTTCTTT. Translation gives CASSINGRTEAFF.

The rearrangement joins TRBV19 to TRBJ1-1; tentative D call: TRBD1 (6 bases). CDR1 and CDR2 (germline): LNHDA, SQIVND (reference sequence). The CDR3 contains 14 residues. The V and J ends lost 3 bases and 0 bases respectively, with 8 bases between them. This CDR3 reads CASSISGVNTEAFF. The CDR3, as DNA: TGTGCCAGTAGTATTTCAGGGGTGAACACTGAAGCTTTCTTT. Looking up the rest from reference TRBV19 and TRBJ1-1 gives the full variable domain: DGGITQSPKYLFRKEGQNVTLSCEQNLNHDAMYWYRQDPGQGLRLIYYSQIVNDFQKGDIAEGYSVSREKKESFPLTVTSAQKNPTAFYLCASSISGVNTEAFFGQGTRLTVV.

CDR3 coding DNA: TGTGCCACCAGCAGGGGAGGGGGCCGCTCTAACTATGGCTACACCTTC. It codes for CATSRGGGRSNYGYTF. The J gene is TRBJ1-2, the V gene TRBV15, with TRBD1 identical over 7 bases. Germline trimming cut 3 bases from V and 0 bases from J; bases unmatched to any gene: 7. The CDR3 loop spans 16 amino acids. Germline V gene sequence: CDR1 LNHNV, CDR2 YYDKDF (reference sequence). Using reference TRBV15 and TRBJ1-2 for the parts outside the CDR3, the full variable domain is DAMVIQNPRYQVTQFGKPVTLSCSQTLNHNVMYWYQQKSSQAPKLLFHYYDKDFNNEADTPDNFQSRRPNTSFCFLDIRSPGLGDTAMYLCATSRGGGRSNYGYTFGSGTRLTVV.

This clone has a handful of counts. The chain joins TRBV7-6 to TRBJ1-2; maybe TRBD1 (6 bases). The CDR3 has 13 residues. V was clipped by 4 bases and J by 7 bases, with 13 bases between them. Per the germline V gene, CDR1 is SGHVS and CDR2 is FNYEAQ. The CDR3 nucleotides are TGTGCCAGCAGCTCTCCGGACAGAGGTGGCTACACCTTC. Amino acids: CASSSPDRGGYTF. Supplemented by reference TRBV7-6 and TRBJ1-2, the full variable domain reads GAGVSQSPRYKVTKRGQDVALRCDPISGHVSLYWYRQALGQGPEFLTYFNYEAQQDKSGLPNDRFSAERPEGSISTLTIQRTEQRDSAMYRCASSSPDRGGYTFGSGTRLTVV.

The J gene is TRBJ1-1, the V gene TRBV13; the D is unclear. The ends were cut back, 5 bases at V and 1 base at J, with 11 bases in the middle. This CDR3 contains 14 residues. Germline V gives CDR1 PRHDT, CDR2 FYEKMQ (reference sequence). The CDR3 region has the DNA TGTGCCAGCAGCCCGCCCCTCCCGAACACTGAAGCTTTCTTT. Its translation: CASSPPLPNTEAFF.

The chain is built from TRBV24-1 and TRBJ1-2; D not certain. Trimming cost V 4 bases and J 5 bases, with 10 bases left between them. The CDR3 runs 13 residues. CDR1 and CDR2 from the germline V gene are KGHDR and SFDVKD. Here the CDR3 reads CATSDNRRYGYTF. The DNA for the CDR3 is TGTGCCACCAGTGACAACCGGAGGTATGGCTACACCTTC.

The chain uses TRBV6-5 and TRBJ1-2; maybe TRBD1 (6 bases). This CDR3 comprises 13 residues. Looked up from germline, CDR1 is MNHEY and CDR2 is SVGAGI. The V end was cut by 2 bases, the J end by 6 bases, with 10 bases between. The CDR3 coding sequence is TGTGCCAGCAGTTACCAGGGGAGGCATGGCTACACCTTC. As protein: CASSYQGRHGYTF.

The V and J genes are TRBV7-8 and TRBJ2-1, with 13 nucleotides matching TRBD2. Germline-derived CDR1 and CDR2 are SGHVS and FQNEAQ. The CDR3 sequence is 15 residues long. With 5 bases clipped from V and 10 bases from J, the junction kept 8 bases outside the gene matches. The CDR3 spells CASSPRLAGGREQFF. DNA for the CDR3: TGTGCCAGCAGCCCACGACTAGCGGGGGGCCGGGAGCAGTTCTTC.

J is TRBJ1-5 and V is TRBV19, with D possibly matching TRBD1 (5 bases). Between the trimmed V and J ends, which lost 5 bases and 6 bases, there was a span of 14 bases. The germline V gene encodes CDR1 LNHDA and CDR2 SQIVND (reference sequence). This CDR3 spans 14 amino acids. The DNA for the CDR3 is TGTGCCAGTAGTGGCAATGGGGGTCCTCAGCCCCAGCATTTT. It is translated as CASSGNGGPQPQHF.